This TCR beta chain originates from a study of technical replicates of blood from several donors. Assay: immunoSEQ multiplex PCR; the TCRdb copy retains only in-frame clones and omits some. The sample has several thousand clones, roughly 95% seen once. Germline CDR1 and CDR2: SGHRS and YFSETQ. Trimming took off 0 bases at V and 0 bases at J, with 10 bases between the two ends. CDR3 size: 16 residues. Sequenced material: PBMCs. This sequence originates from a human donor in good health. The chain recombines TRBV5-1 with TRBJ2-1; no reliable D call. The CDR3 nucleotides are TGCGCCAGCAGCTTGGTATGGGCAAACTCCTACAATGAGCAGTTCTTC. This codes for CASSLVWANSYNEQFF.